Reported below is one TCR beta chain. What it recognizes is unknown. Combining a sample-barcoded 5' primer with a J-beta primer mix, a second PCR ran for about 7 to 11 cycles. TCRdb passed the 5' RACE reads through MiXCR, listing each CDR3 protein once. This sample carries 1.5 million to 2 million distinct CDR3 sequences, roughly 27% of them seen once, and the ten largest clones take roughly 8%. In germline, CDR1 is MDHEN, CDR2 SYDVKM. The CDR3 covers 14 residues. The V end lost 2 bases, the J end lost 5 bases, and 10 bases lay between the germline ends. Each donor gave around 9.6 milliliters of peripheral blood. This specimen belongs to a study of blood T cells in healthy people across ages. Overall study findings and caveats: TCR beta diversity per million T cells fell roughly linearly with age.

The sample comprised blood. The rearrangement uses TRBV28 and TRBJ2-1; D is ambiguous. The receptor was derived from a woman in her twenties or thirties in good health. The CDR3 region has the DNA TGTGCCAGCAGTTTACCCAAACCCCACAATGAGCAGTTCTTC. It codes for CASSLPKPHNEQFF.